In its sample, the clone carrying this T cell receptor beta chain was seen a few times. What it binds is not known. This CDR3 is built from 14 residues. Germline trimming cut 6 bases from V and 1 base from J; bases unmatched to any gene: 5. Per the germline V gene, CDR1 is WSHSY and CDR2 is SAAADI. Noted treatment: oral pan-JAK inhibitor, 5-10 mg twice daily. The sample belongs to a study of CD8+ T cells in alopecia areata. Overall study findings and caveats: It was observed that many expanded lesional clones persisted in scalp and blood during tofacitinib.

RNA, once extracted, was reverse transcribed into cDNA for use as the sequencing template. Clones were read by immunoSEQ multiplex PCR, and TCRdb kept only the in-frame ones, dropping some. The sample lists approximately 100,000 clones, almost 60% occurring once. This TCR was recovered from a human donor with alopecia areata. The chain carries TRBV10-2 and TRBJ2-5, with 7 bases aligning to TRBD1. This specimen was CD8+ T cells sorted from blood, taken between weeks 55 and 65, from a patient treated with tofacitinib. Written as DNA, the CDR3 is TGCGCCAGCAGCCCCAGGGGGATCCAAGAGACCCAGTACTTC. This encodes CASSPRGIQETQYF.